One and the same sample provided the 20 T cell receptor beta chains below, sequenced in a study of Graves' ophthalmopathy and Graves' hyperthyroidism. CDR3 regions of TCR beta were amplified from RNA transcripts. RT-PCR with HTBI primers came first, then second-round multiplex PCR. TCRdb processed the multiplex PCR reads anew with MiXCR; each CDR3 protein has one entry. The sample shows approximately 160,000 distinct CDR3 sequences, roughly 37% of them seen only once. The specimen was peripheral blood. Source of these receptors: a woman aged 40 to 49 with Graves' ophthalmopathy.

This clonotype was recorded many times. V and J are TRBV9 and TRBJ2-2, with a tentative D call TRBD1 (6 bases). Germline CDR1 is SGDLS and CDR2 is YYNGEE. This CDR3 has 15 amino acids. Trimming pared 4 bases from V and 1 base from J, leaving 11 bases between. DNA of the CDR3: TGTGCCAGCAGCCCAAGGACAGTGAACACCGGGGAGCTGTTTTTT. Amino acid sequence: CASSPRTVNTGELFF.

In this sample, this clonotype turned up many times. The chain couples TRBV6-1 to TRBJ1-1; D possibly corresponds to TRBD1 (5 bases). V dropped 6 bases and J dropped 8 bases, with 7 bases sitting between them. The germline gives CDR1 MNHNS, CDR2 SASEGT. This CDR3 is 10 amino acids long. The CDR3 coding sequence is TGTGCCAGCAGGGACAACGAAGCTTTCTTT. Protein: CASRDNEAFF.

This clonotype has ten or more counts. The gene calls are TRBV28 and TRBJ2-7; D remains ambiguous. Trimming cost V 4 bases and J 5 bases, with 15 bases left between them. There are 14 residues in the CDR3. In germline, CDR1 is MDHEN, CDR2 SYDVKM. The CDR3 region is CASSSSSLGDEQYF. The CDR3 nucleotides are TGTGCCAGCAGTTCGTCCTCCCTAGGAGACGAGCAGTACTTC. Full variable domain (remainder filled in from reference TRBV28 and TRBJ2-7): DVKVTQSSRYLVKRTGEKVFLECVQDMDHENMFWYRQDPGLGLRLIYFSYDVKMKEKGDIPEGYSVSREKKERFSLILESASTNQTSMYLCASSSSSLGDEQYFGPGTRLTVT.

J is TRBJ2-5 and V is TRBV2; TRBD2 agrees at 10 bases. CDR3 length: 15 residues. V shed 6 bases, J shed 4 bases, and the junction held 8 bases outside the gene matches. CDR1 is SNHLY and CDR2 is FYNNEI in the germline V gene. In DNA, the CDR3 is TGTGCCAGCAGAAGGGCTAGCGGGAGTGGAGAGACCCAGTACTTC. It yields the protein CASRRASGSGETQYF.

This sequence joins TRBV7-8 and TRBJ1-1; tentative D call: TRBD1 (6 bases). The CDR3 extends over 14 amino acids. V was trimmed by 5 bases and J by 1 base, leaving 11 bases between them. From germline, CDR1 is SGHVS and CDR2 FQNEAQ. This CDR3 is CASSPGTPNTEAFF. For the CDR3, the DNA is TGTGCCAGCAGCCCTGGGACACCGAACACTGAAGCTTTCTTT.

The chain combines TRBV19 with TRBJ1-1, with unresolved D. This CDR3 is 15 amino acids long. V was trimmed by 4 bases and J by 0 bases, leaving 12 bases between them. From germline, CDR1 is LNHDA and CDR2 SQIVND (reference sequence). CDR3: CASSRRTRMNTEAFF. CDR3 sequence (DNA): TGTGCCAGTAGTAGACGCACTCGAATGAACACTGAAGCTTTCTTT.

This clonotype was counted many times. V is TRBV10-3 and J is TRBJ1-1, with a tentative D call TRBD1 (6 bases). CDR1 and CDR2 from the germline V gene are ENHRY and SYGVKD. This CDR3 spans 14 amino acids. Trimming left V 7 bases short and J 4 bases short, with 16 bases between. CDR3 sequence: CAIKSGAGATEAFF. The CDR3 DNA reads TGTGCCATCAAGTCAGGGGCTGGGGCCACTGAAGCTTTCTTT.

The chain is built from TRBV19 and TRBJ2-2; D remains ambiguous. Trimming stripped 3 bases from V and 4 bases from J, with 9 bases between. The CDR3 spans 14 residues. CDR1 LNHDA and CDR2 SQIVND come from the germline V gene (reference sequence). The CDR3, as DNA: TGTGCCAGTAGTATGGAATTGAGCACCGGGGAGCTGTTTTTT. It specifies CASSMELSTGELFF.

In DNA form, the CDR3 reads TGTGCCAGCAGAAAAAAAGAAAACAGGGGAGAGACCCAGTACTTC. This encodes CASRKKENRGETQYF. The chain carries TRBV6-1 and TRBJ2-5, with 7 positions matching TRBD1. CDR1 is MNHNS, CDR2 SASEGT, per germline. V dropped 6 bases and J dropped 4; count of bases not matched to a gene: 11. This CDR3 has 15 amino acids.

This sequence joins TRBV7-2 and TRBJ2-2; a weak D match, TRBD1 (6 bases). Germline V gene sequence: CDR1 SGHTA, CDR2 FQGNSA. The CDR3 sequence is 15 residues long. V lost 4 bases, J lost 2 bases, and 11 bases lay in between. CDR3 sequence: CASSWDILNTGELFF. CDR3 nucleotide sequence: TGTGCCAGCAGCTGGGACATACTAAACACCGGGGAGCTGTTTTTT.

In its sample, this clonotype was seen many times. The V and J genes are TRBV6-1 and TRBJ2-7; maybe TRBD2 (6 bases). CDR3 size: 17 residues. V lost 1 base to trimming and J lost 2 bases, with 18 bases between them. In germline, CDR1 is MNHNS, CDR2 SASEGT. In nucleotides, the CDR3 is TGTGCCAGCAGTGAAGTCCCCTTGGGTCGGGAGCCCTACGAGCAGTACTTC. Translating it yields CASSEVPLGREPYEQYF.

This clonotype was seen repeatedly, ten times or more. The chain couples TRBV6-1 to TRBJ1-6; D is uncertain. The CDR3 extends over 15 amino acids. Per the germline V gene, CDR1 is MNHNS and CDR2 is SASEGT. The V end lost 2 bases, the J end lost 9 bases, and 14 bases lay between the germline ends. The CDR3 loop is CASSEMRGGVSPLHF. In DNA, the CDR3 is TGTGCCAGCAGTGAAATGCGAGGCGGGGTTTCACCCCTCCACTTT.

This clonotype was seen at least ten times. The genes are TRBV12-3 or TRBV12-4 and TRBJ1-5; D gene uncertain. The V end lost 6 bases, the J end lost 4 bases, and 10 bases lay between the germline ends. The CDR3 is 13 residues long. This CDR3 is CASSPETNQPQHF. Written as DNA, the CDR3 is TGTGCCAGCAGCCCTGAGACTAATCAGCCCCAGCATTTT.

The genes are TRBV4-3 and TRBJ1-1, with D possibly matching TRBD1 (5 bases). This CDR3 is 17 amino acids long. Germline CDR1 is LGHNA and CDR2 is YSLEER. The V end was cut by 0 bases, the J end by 0 bases, with 14 bases between. The CDR3 is CASSQDTLRGMNTEAFF. CDR3 nucleotide sequence: TGCGCCAGCAGCCAAGACACTCTAAGGGGAATGAACACTGAAGCTTTCTTT.

This clonotype was found a few times. The rearrangement uses TRBV27 and TRBJ1-1; D remains ambiguous. This CDR3 has 14 amino acids. V was shortened by 3 bases and J by 0 bases, with 8 bases between the two germline ends. Germline CDR1 is MNHEY and CDR2 is SMNVEV (reference sequence). The CDR3 loop is CASSFQRMNTEAFF. The CDR3 nucleotides read TGTGCCAGCAGTTTCCAGCGTATGAACACTGAAGCTTTCTTT.

This clonotype came up many times. The chain carries TRBV11-3 and TRBJ2-7; 7 nucleotides align to TRBD1. Trimming at V came to 1 base and at J to 1 base, leaving 7 bases not matched to a gene. This CDR3 has 16 residues. The germline V gene encodes CDR1 SGHNT and CDR2 YENEEA. CDR3 sequence (DNA): TGTGCCAGCAGCTTAGGGGGGACAGCGAGTTCCTACGAGCAGTACTTC. It translates to CASSLGGTASSYEQYF.

This clonotype was seen at least ten times. CDR3 sequence reads: CASRDNRDRGNTIYF. The CDR3 DNA is TGTGCCAGCAGAGACAACCGAGACAGAGGAAACACCATATATTTT. This sequence joins TRBV6-1 and TRBJ1-3, with D possibly TRBD1 on 5 matching bases. Germline lookup yields CDR1 MNHNS and CDR2 SASEGT. With 6 bases removed from V and 4 bases from J, the gap between germline ends came to 16 bases. CDR3 length: 15 residues.

CDR3 nucleotide sequence: TGTGCCAGCAGCCTGACAGCAAGGACTAACTATGGCTACACCTTC. Protein: CASSLTARTNYGYTF. V gene TRBV6-1 combines with J gene TRBJ1-2, with D perhaps TRBD1 (5 bases). From germline, CDR1 is MNHNS and CDR2 SASEGT. Trimming took off 6 bases at V and 0 bases at J, with 14 bases between the two ends. CDR3 length: 15 residues.

This chain joins TRBV30 and TRBJ2-7; D remains unclear. The CDR3 spans 12 residues. The ends were cut back, 4 bases at V and 0 bases at J, with 7 bases in the middle. Germline values: CDR1 GTSNPN, CDR2 SVGIG (reference sequence). The CDR3: CAWMGNSYEQYF. The CDR3 nucleotides read TGTGCCTGGATGGGCAACTCCTACGAGCAGTACTTC.

The V gene is TRBV6-5, the J gene TRBJ2-1; perhaps TRBD1 as D (6 bases). Between the trimmed V and J ends, which lost 1 base and 0 bases, there was a span of 13 bases. Per germline, CDR1 MNHEY and CDR2 SVGAGI. There are 17 residues in the CDR3. CDR3 sequence reads: CASSYWAGESSYNEQFF. The CDR3 DNA reads as TGTGCCAGCAGTTACTGGGCAGGGGAGAGCTCCTACAATGAGCAGTTCTTC.